The clone carrying this TCR beta chain was seen once. Its antigen remains unknown. This specimen belongs to a study of cytomegalovirus exposure and HLA in healthy donors. Study results and caveats: Likely technical artifact: a cluster of highly shared sequence variants. Confirmation in vitro established that a few CMV-associated chains were specific for CMV antigens. Researchers reported from a later analysis that most CMV-associated TCR beta chains appeared HLA-restricted.

The germline CDR1 and CDR2 sequences are SGDLS and YYNGEE. The CDR3 runs 15 residues. Trimming shortened V by 3 bases and J by 1 base, and 11 bases separated the two germline ends. PCR primers comprised 60 Vbeta and 13 Jbeta primers. Only in-frame clones appear in the TCRdb table, and some are missing; sequencing was by immunoSEQ multiplex PCR. The sample carries approximately 140,000 clones, 77% recorded once. Sequencing was done on a sample of PBMCs. The chain couples TRBV9 to TRBJ2-1; D possibly corresponds to TRBD1 (6 bases). This sequence originates from a female donor in good health and CMV-seronegative. The CDR3 region is CASSAPGESYNEQFF. CDR3 in DNA: TGTGCCAGCAGCGCCCCAGGGGAATCCTACAATGAGCAGTTCTTC. The full variable domain, in which reference TRBV9 and TRBJ2-1 provide the parts outside the CDR3, is DSGVTQTPKHLITATGQRVTLRCSPRSGDLSVYWYQQSLDQGLQFLIQYYNGEERAKGNILERFSAQQFPDLHSELNLSSLELGDSALYFCASSAPGESYNEQFFGPGTRLTVL.